The sequence of this TCR beta chain was determined in a study of T cell responses to AZD1222 COVID-19 vaccine. Study-level findings and limits: Along spike, vaccine-associated CD4 TCRs were found throughout, with dominance at 160-218 and 743-854.

The table came from immunoSEQ multiplex PCR; TCRdb's copy has only in-frame clones and leaves some out. The data show some 120,000 clones, approximately 90% seen once. There are 13 residues in the CDR3. CDR1 and CDR2 from the germline V gene are SGDLS and YYNGEE. Trimming left V 1 base short and J 4 bases short, with 6 bases between. Worth noting for this clone: Its specificity is not known. Other DNA sequences in the sample encode the same CDR3.

The specimen was peripheral blood, collected on day 0 of MenACWY control vaccination. This sequence originates from an adult in good health. V usage is TRBV9 and J usage is TRBJ2-1; unclear D gene. The chain's CDR3 is CASSVYSYNEQFF. The CDR3 DNA is TGTGCCAGCAGCGTATACTCATACAATGAGCAGTTCTTC.